The 26 T cell receptor beta chains given below trace back to one sample, sequenced in a study of control samples from healthy donors and cancer patients. The data were produced by immunoSEQ multiplex PCR, yet TCRdb's version contains in-frame clones alone and is incomplete. There are roughly 120,000 clones in the sample; more than 85% occur only once, and 7.8% lies in the top ten. Sequenced: blood. All receptors come from a woman aged 18-29 years in good health.

The CDR3, as DNA: TGTGCCAGCAGTTACCGTCAGGGGGTAAACATTCAGTACTTC. This encodes CASSYRQGVNIQYF. The chain uses TRBV6-2 or TRBV6-3 and TRBJ2-4, with TRBD1 matching over 7 bases. The trim removed 2 bases at V and 6 bases at J, leaving 4 bases unmatched. CDR3 length: 14 residues. Germline V gene lookup returns CDR1 MNHEY and CDR2 SVGEGT.

The sample holds one count of this clone. The chain employs TRBV7-9 and TRBJ2-7, with D perhaps TRBD1 (7 bases). Per the germline V gene, CDR1 is SEHNR and CDR2 is FQNEAQ (reference sequence). V lost 1 base to trimming and J lost 0 bases, with 16 bases between them. The length of the CDR3 is 17 residues. CDR3 loop: CASSLGVGGQHSYEQYF. The CDR3 bases are TGTGCCAGCAGCTTAGGGGTGGGGGGACAGCACTCCTACGAGCAGTACTTC.

The V and J genes are TRBV7-6 and TRBJ1-1; 9 bases are a match to TRBD1. CDR1 and CDR2 (germline): SGHVS, FNYEAQ. The CDR3 covers 13 residues. J lost 5 bases, V lost 4 bases, and 2 bases had no gene match. CDR3 region: CASSYDRGTEAFF. Written as DNA, the CDR3 is TGTGCCAGCAGCTATGACAGGGGGACTGAAGCTTTCTTT.

The rearrangement joins TRBV5-4 to TRBJ1-1; 7 bases agree with TRBD1. This CDR3 contains 14 residues. Germline V lookup: CDR1 SGHNT, CDR2 YYREEE (reference sequence). V was clipped by 2 bases and J by 4 bases; unmatched bases: 5. The CDR3 region is CASSLQGRGTEAFF. In DNA, the CDR3 is TGTGCCAGCAGCTTACAGGGGAGGGGCACTGAAGCTTTCTTT.

This chain uses TRBV27 with TRBJ2-4; no firm D call. V was shortened by 10 bases and J by 0 bases, with 10 bases between the two germline ends. CDR1 is MNHEY, CDR2 SMNVEV, per germline (reference sequence). The CDR3 has 13 amino acids. The DNA for the CDR3 is TGTGCCACCGGGCCTGGAGCCAAAAACATTCAGTACTTC. It specifies CATGPGAKNIQYF.

The chain links TRBV20-1 to TRBJ2-5, with D tentatively TRBD2 (6 bases). V dropped 3 bases and J dropped 0 bases, with 11 bases sitting between them. CDR1 and CDR2 (germline): DFQATT, SNEGSKA (reference sequence). This CDR3 spans 14 amino acids. The CDR3, as DNA: TGCAGTGCTAGTGGCGGGATCCACCAAGAGACCCAGTACTTC. Translating it yields CSASGGIHQETQYF.

The rearrangement uses TRBV7-2 and TRBJ1-2, with no clear D. The V and J ends lost 1 base and 6 bases respectively, with 9 bases between them. Per the germline V gene, CDR1 is SGHTA and CDR2 is FQGNSA. The CDR3 is 13 amino acids. The CDR3 protein is CASSLVRPDGYTF. CDR3 nucleotide sequence: TGTGCCAGCAGCTTAGTTAGGCCAGATGGCTACACCTTC.

This clone was seen a single time. This chain joins TRBV7-9 and TRBJ2-7, with D uncertain. The CDR3 is 13 residues long. V was trimmed by 3 bases and J by 3 bases, leaving 9 bases between them. Germline CDR1 reads SEHNR; CDR2 reads FQNEAQ (reference sequence). The CDR3 sequence: CASSLDRYYEQYF. The CDR3 DNA reads TGTGCCAGCAGCTTGGACCGATACTACGAGCAGTACTTC.

The chain is built from TRBV29-1 and TRBJ2-3; D possibly corresponds to TRBD2 (7 bases). This CDR3 spans 19 amino acids. Trimming removed 0 bases from V and 2 bases from J, with 24 bases in between. CDR1 is SQVTM, CDR2 ANQGSEA, per germline. The CDR3 sequence is CSVEDLGGGTTRNTDTQYF. CDR3 DNA sequence: TGCAGCGTTGAAGATCTTGGAGGGGGGACTACAAGAAACACAGATACGCAGTATTTT.

The chain employs TRBV5-6 and TRBJ2-5; TRBD1 matches at 9 bases. The CDR3 has 14 amino acids. V dropped 6 bases and J dropped 4; count of bases not matched to a gene: 7. Germline lookup yields CDR1 SGHDT and CDR2 YYEEEE. Here the CDR3 reads CASIKQGAGETQYF. DNA for the CDR3: TGTGCCAGCATAAAACAGGGGGCAGGAGAGACCCAGTACTTC.

CDR3 sequence: CASRNRGEGYEQYF. CDR3 sequence (DNA): TGTGCCAGCAGGAACCGGGGGGAGGGGTACGAGCAGTACTTC. This chain uses TRBV6-6 with TRBJ2-7, with 7 bases lining up with TRBD2. The V and J ends lost 6 bases and 4 bases, in that order; junction bases with no gene match: 9. This CDR3 is 14 amino acids long. The germline CDR1 and CDR2 sequences are MNHNY and SVGAGI (reference sequence).

This chain joins TRBV2 and TRBJ1-2; D might be TRBD1 (6 bases). Deletions cut 3 bases from V and 7 bases from J, with 12 bases between. CDR1 SNHLY and CDR2 FYNNEI come from the germline V gene. This CDR3 region has 13 residues. This CDR3 is CASSDHRVPGYTF. The CDR3 DNA follows: TGTGCCAGCAGTGACCACAGGGTTCCTGGCTACACCTTC.

The chain recombines TRBV29-1 with TRBJ1-4, with D uncertain. Trimming shortened V by 5 bases and J by 4 bases, and 11 bases separated the two germline ends. CDR1 and CDR2 (germline): SQVTM, ANQGSEA. The CDR3 loop spans 13 amino acids. CDR3 bases: TGCAGCGTTCTCGTCAGCTTTAATGAAAAACTGTTTTTT. Amino acids: CSVLVSFNEKLFF. The complete variable domain, with remaining parts taken from reference TRBV29-1 and TRBJ1-4, reads SAVISQKPSRDICQRGTSLTIQCQVDSQVTMMFWYRQQPGQSLTLIATANQGSEATYESGFVIDKFPISRPNLTFSTLTVSNMSPEDSSIYLCSVLVSFNEKLFFGSGTQLSVL.

This rearrangement joins TRBV7-6 to TRBJ2-7, with 10 nucleotides matching TRBD1. Germline V gene data show CDR1 as SGHVS and CDR2 as FNYEAQ. Unmatched junction bases numbered 12, after V lost 5 bases and J lost 5 bases. CDR3 size: 16 residues. The CDR3 nucleotides are TGTGCCAGCAGCCCGCAGGCACCGGGACAGGGGAACGAGCAGTACTTC. Translated: CASSPQAPGQGNEQYF.

This chain uses TRBV7-9 with TRBJ1-2; no clear D. There are 14 residues in the CDR3. Germline assignment: CDR1 SEHNR and CDR2 FQNEAQ (reference sequence). Trimming took off 0 bases at V and 4 bases at J, with 9 bases between the two ends. CDR3 amino acids: CASSLADGFYGYTF. CDR3 coding DNA: TGTGCCAGCAGCTTAGCCGACGGATTCTATGGCTACACCTTC.

This chain uses TRBV9 with TRBJ1-1; D not resolved. The germline CDR1 and CDR2 sequences are SGDLS and YYNGEE. V was pared by 0 bases and J by 1 base, with 10 bases between. The CDR3 contains 15 residues. The DNA for the CDR3 is TGTGCCAGCAGCGTAGAACCGGTCGCGAACACTGAAGCTTTCTTT. Residues: CASSVEPVANTEAFF.

The chain couples TRBV5-1 to TRBJ1-3; 9 bases align to TRBD1. The germline CDR1 and CDR2 sequences are SGHRS and YFSETQ. The CDR3 contains 18 residues. J lost 0 bases, V lost 5 bases, and 12 bases had no gene match. CDR3 nucleotides: TGCGCCAGCAGAGCCGGGACAGGGAGGGCATACTCTGGAAACACCATATATTTT. This encodes CASRAGTGRAYSGNTIYF.

The chain uses TRBV28 and TRBJ1-3; D uncertain. Trimming pared 3 bases from V and 0 bases from J, leaving 9 bases between. Germline values: CDR1 MDHEN, CDR2 SYDVKM. The CDR3 runs 15 residues. The DNA of the CDR3 is TGTGCCAGCAGTTTCGGCGGGATCTCTGGAAACACCATATATTTT. Translated: CASSFGGISGNTIYF.

The chain links TRBV29-1 to TRBJ2-1, with 11 bases matching TRBD2. After removal of 6 bases from V and 6 bases from J, the junction contained 7 bases not matched to a gene. The CDR3 consists of 14 residues. Germline assignment: CDR1 SQVTM and CDR2 ANQGSEA. The CDR3 region has the DNA TGCAGCGTAGTTAGCGGGGGGGTACGCAATGAGCAGTTCTTC. Translated: CSVVSGGVRNEQFF.

The V and J genes are TRBV28 and TRBJ2-3, with TRBD1 matching over 7 bases. The germline V gene has CDR1 MDHEN and CDR2 SYDVKM. Trimming cost V 6 bases and J 4 bases; bases outside gene matches: 10. This CDR3 is built from 15 residues. CDR3 in DNA: TGTGCCAGCAGACTGACAGGGAGAGGATCAGATACGCAGTATTTT. The encoded protein is CASRLTGRGSDTQYF.

V and J are TRBV28 and TRBJ1-2; 7 bases map to TRBD1. This CDR3 spans 13 amino acids. Germline values: CDR1 MDHEN, CDR2 SYDVKM. V lost 3 bases and J lost 7; bases outside the gene matches: 5. The CDR3 DNA is TGTGCCAGCAGTTTCGGGACAGTCTTTGGCTACACCTTC. The encoded protein is CASSFGTVFGYTF.

The CDR3 DNA reads TGTGCCAGCAGCGTAGAAGGTTTGTCGTTTGGCGGCGGGAGCTCCTACAATGAGCAGTTCTTC. Protein sequence: CASSVEGLSFGGGSSYNEQFF. The rearrangement links TRBV9 to TRBJ2-1, with 7 bases fitting TRBD2. The CDR3 consists of 21 residues. From germline, CDR1 is SGDLS and CDR2 YYNGEE. V dropped 0 bases and J dropped 0; count of bases not matched to a gene: 18.

The chain joins TRBV7-8 to TRBJ1-5; D unclear. CDR1 SGHVS and CDR2 FQNEAQ come from the germline V gene. CDR3 length equals 13 residues. With 4 bases removed from V and 4 bases from J, the gap between germline ends came to 8 bases. The CDR3 is CASSSHSNQPQHF. The CDR3 DNA reads as TGTGCCAGCAGCTCCCACTCGAATCAGCCCCAGCATTTT.

This clone was recorded once. V usage is TRBV28 and J usage is TRBJ1-2; TRBD1 is a possible D gene (5 bases). V was cut by 3 bases and J by 7 bases, with 24 bases left in between. CDR1 MDHEN and CDR2 SYDVKM come from the germline V gene. The CDR3 is made up of 17 amino acids. The CDR3 here is CASSLRRGPSRAVGYTF. The CDR3 nucleotides read TGTGCCAGCAGTTTGAGGCGCGGCCCTTCCAGGGCCGTTGGCTACACCTTC.

The chain employs TRBV10-3 and TRBJ2-3, with D possibly TRBD1 on 6 matching bases. This CDR3 is built from 14 residues. Trimming took off 3 bases at V and 6 bases at J, with 13 bases between the two ends. Germline loops: CDR1 ENHRY, CDR2 SYGVKD. As DNA, the CDR3 is TGTGCCATCAGTGATACCACAGGGATGGATACGCAGTATTTT. This encodes CAISDTTGMDTQYF.

This sequence joins TRBV6-2 or TRBV6-3 and TRBJ1-1, with D perhaps matching TRBD1 (6 bases). CDR1 is MNHEY, CDR2 SVGEGT, per germline. With 7 bases removed from V and 5 bases from J, the gap between germline ends came to 20 bases. The CDR3 is made up of 15 amino acids. The CDR3 DNA sequence: TGTGCCAGCAACCCTCCCTTACGGGGGCGGACTGAAGCTTTCTTT. Translation: CASNPPLRGRTEAFF.